This section outlines one T cell receptor beta chain sequence together with its context. Antigen unknown. The data stem from a study of early T cells in non-severe SARS-CoV-2 infection. Study conclusions and caveats: The VDJdb matching leaned toward anti-spike CD8 responses and overlooked private and CD4 specificities.

Germline CDR1 SNHLY, CDR2 FYNNEI. V was pared by 8 bases and J by 10 bases, with 7 bases of the junction left unmatched. The CDR3 runs 12 residues. Attachment of unique molecular identifiers was made to individual cDNA molecules. One entry per CDR3 protein results from TCRdb running MiXCR on the 5' RACE reads. The profile covers around 77,000 distinct CDR3 sequences, with approximately 5% appearing a single time and roughly 6.6% taken by the ten largest. The gene calls are TRBV2 and TRBJ2-1, with 8 nucleotides matching TRBD2. The receptor was derived from an adult who was a healthcare worker with PCR-confirmed SARS-CoV-2 infection or an uninfected control (not recorded which). The sequencing used whole blood, collected at baseline. CDR3 amino acids: CASGRLAREQFF. For the CDR3, the DNA is TGTGCCAGCGGCCGACTAGCGCGGGAGCAGTTCTTC.